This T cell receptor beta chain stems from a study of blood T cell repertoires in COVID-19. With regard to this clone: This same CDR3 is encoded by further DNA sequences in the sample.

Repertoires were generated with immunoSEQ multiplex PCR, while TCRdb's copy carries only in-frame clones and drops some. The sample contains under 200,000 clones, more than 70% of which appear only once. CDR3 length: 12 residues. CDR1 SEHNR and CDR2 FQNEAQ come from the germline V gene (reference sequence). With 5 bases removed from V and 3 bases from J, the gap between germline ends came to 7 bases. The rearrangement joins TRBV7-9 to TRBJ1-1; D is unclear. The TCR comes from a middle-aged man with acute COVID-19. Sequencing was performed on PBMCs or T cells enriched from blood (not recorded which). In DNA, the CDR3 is TGTGCCAGCAGCCCTCGGGACACTGAAGCTTTCTTT. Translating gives CASSPRDTEAFF.